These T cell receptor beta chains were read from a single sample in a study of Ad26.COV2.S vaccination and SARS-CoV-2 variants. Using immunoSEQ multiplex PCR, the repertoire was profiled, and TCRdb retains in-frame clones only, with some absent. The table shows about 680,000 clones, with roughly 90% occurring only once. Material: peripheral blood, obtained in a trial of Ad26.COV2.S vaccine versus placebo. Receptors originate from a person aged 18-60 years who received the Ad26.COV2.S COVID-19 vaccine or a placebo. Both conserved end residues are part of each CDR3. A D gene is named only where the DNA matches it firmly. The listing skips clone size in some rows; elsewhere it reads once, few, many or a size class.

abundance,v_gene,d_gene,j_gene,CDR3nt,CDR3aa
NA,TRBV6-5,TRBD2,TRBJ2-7,TGTGCCAGCAGTACACTAGCGGGAGTACCCTACGAGCAGTACTTC,CASSTLAGVPYEQYF
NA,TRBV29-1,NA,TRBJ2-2,TGCAGCGTTGTTGGATTATTGAACACCGGGGAGCTGTTTTTT,CSVVGLLNTGELFF
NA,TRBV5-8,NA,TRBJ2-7,TGTGCCAGCAGCTTGATAGGCGGACCCCCCTACGAGCAGTACTTC,CASSLIGGPPYEQYF
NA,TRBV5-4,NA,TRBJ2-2,TGTGCCAGCAGCTTGGGTCTGTATCAGCTCGGCGGGGAGCTGTTTTTT,CASSLGLYQLGGELFF
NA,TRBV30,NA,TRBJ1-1,TGTGCCTGGAGGATGGTCGGGCGCACTGAAGCTTTCTTT,CAWRMVGRTEAFF
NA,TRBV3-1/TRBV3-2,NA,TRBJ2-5,TGTGCCAGCAGCCAAAGAATCGGTGAGACCCAGTACTTC,CASSQRIGETQYF
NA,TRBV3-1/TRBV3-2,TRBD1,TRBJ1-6,TGTGCCAGCAGCACCGGGACAGGGGCTTCACCCCTCCACTTT,CASSTGTGASPLHF
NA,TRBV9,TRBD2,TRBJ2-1,TGTGCCAGCAGCCCGCGGGAGGCCTCCTACAATGAGCAGTTCTTC,CASSPREASYNEQFF
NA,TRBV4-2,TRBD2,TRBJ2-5,TGTGCCAGCAGCTTCGGGCCCGGGGCGGGGGGCTTCGGGACCCAGTACTTC,CASSFGPGAGGFGTQYF
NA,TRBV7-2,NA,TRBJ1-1,TGTGCCAGCAGCTTCGATTCCGATGGCAGCAACACTGAAGCTTTCTTT,CASSFDSDGSNTEAFF
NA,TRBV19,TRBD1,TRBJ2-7,TGTGCCAGTAGCCGGGACAGTCCTCTCTACGAGCAGTACTTC,CASSRDSPLYEQYF
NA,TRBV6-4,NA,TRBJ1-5,TGTGCCAGCAGTGAAACACCAAGCAATCAGCCCCAGCATTTT,CASSETPSNQPQHF
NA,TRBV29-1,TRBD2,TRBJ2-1,TGCAGCGAGACGACTAGCGGGAAGGAGAATGAGCAGTTCTTC,CSETTSGKENEQFF
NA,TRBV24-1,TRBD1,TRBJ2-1,TGTGCCACCAGTGATTTCCTTCAGGGGGCGGGCAATGAGCAGTTCTTC,CATSDFLQGAGNEQFF
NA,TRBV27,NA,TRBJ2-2,TGTGCCAGCAGGTCGGTCCAGGGGCGCGGCACCGGGGAGCTGTTTTTT,CASRSVQGRGTGELFF
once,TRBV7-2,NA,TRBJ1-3,TGTGCCAGCAGCGCCGTCTTTTCATCATTCGCAAGCTCTGGAAACACCATATATTTT,CASSAVFSSFASSGNTIYF
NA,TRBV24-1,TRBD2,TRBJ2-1,TGTGCCACCAGTGACCCCGGGACTAGCGGGAATGAGCAGTTCTTC,CATSDPGTSGNEQFF
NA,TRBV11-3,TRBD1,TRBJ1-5,TGTGCCAGCGGGACAGGGGGCATGTCTAGCAATCAGCCCCAGCATTTT,CASGTGGMSSNQPQHF
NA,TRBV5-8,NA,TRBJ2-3,TGTGCCAGCAGCTTGGCCCTTCGCAGCACAGATACGCAGTATTTT,CASSLALRSTDTQYF
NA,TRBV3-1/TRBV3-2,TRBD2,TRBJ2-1,TGTGCCAGCAGCCTCAGAGGTGGGGGCGAGACTAGCGGGAGCTCCTACAATGAGCAGTTCTTC,CASSLRGGGETSGSSYNEQFF
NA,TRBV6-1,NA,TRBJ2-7,TGTGCCAGCAGTGAAGCTCCGAACGGTCATTACGAGCAGTACTTC,CASSEAPNGHYEQYF
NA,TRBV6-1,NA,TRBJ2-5,TGTGCCAGCAGTGAGAGTGCAGAGACCCAGTACTTC,CASSESAETQYF
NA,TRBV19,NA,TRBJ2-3,TGTGCCAGTAGTATATGGTCGACAGATACGCAGTATTTT,CASSIWSTDTQYF
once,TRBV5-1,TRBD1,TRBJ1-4,TGCGCCAGCAGCTTGGCTTTGACAGGGAGTGAAAAACTGTTTTTT,CASSLALTGSEKLFF
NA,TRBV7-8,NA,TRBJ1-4,TGTGCCAGCAGCTTAGGAGGGTGGGGGGAAAAACTGTTTTTT,CASSLGGWGEKLFF
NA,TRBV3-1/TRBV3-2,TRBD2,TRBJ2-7,TGTGCCAGCAGCCAGGTAAGCGGGATAGCATCCTACGAGCAGTACTTC,CASSQVSGIASYEQYF
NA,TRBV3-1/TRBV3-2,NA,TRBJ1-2,TGTGCCAGCAGCCAACACCCATATGGCTACACCTTC,CASSQHPYGYTF
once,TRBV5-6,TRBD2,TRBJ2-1,TGTGCCAGCAGCTTGGGACTAGCGGACGAGCAGTTCTTC,CASSLGLADEQFF
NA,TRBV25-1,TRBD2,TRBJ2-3,TGTGCCAGCAGTGGGCGACTAGCGGGGGTAACAGATACGCAGTATTTT,CASSGRLAGVTDTQYF
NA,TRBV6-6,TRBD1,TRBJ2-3,TGTGCCAGCATCAAGCCCCGGGGACAGGGGGAAGATACGCAGTATTTT,CASIKPRGQGEDTQYF
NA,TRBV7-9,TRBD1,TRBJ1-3,TGTGCCAGCAGCTCCCCCGAGGGGACAGGGAATAGCAACACCATATATTTT,CASSSPEGTGNSNTIYF
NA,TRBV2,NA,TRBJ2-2,TGTGCCAGCAGGGGAAAAAGCGCGAACACCGGGGAGCTGTTTTTT,CASRGKSANTGELFF
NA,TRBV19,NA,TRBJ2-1,TGTGCCAGGACGGATGAGCAGTTCTTC,CARTDEQFF
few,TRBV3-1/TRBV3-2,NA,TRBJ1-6,TGTGCCAGCAGGCCGGCCGGAGGGGACAATTCACCCCTCCACTTT,CASRPAGGDNSPLHF
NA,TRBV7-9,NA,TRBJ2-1,TGTGCCAGCAGCTTAGAGGGGGGCGTTGAGCAGTTCTTC,CASSLEGGVEQFF
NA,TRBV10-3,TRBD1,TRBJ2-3,TGTGCCATCGCAAGACAGGGAGAACGCACAGATACGCAGTATTTT,CAIARQGERTDTQYF
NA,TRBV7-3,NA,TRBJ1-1,TGTGCCAGCAGCTTCGGGGCAGGGGAAGGAGCTGAAGCTTTCTTT,CASSFGAGEGAEAFF
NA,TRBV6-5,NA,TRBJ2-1,TGTGCCAGCAGTTATTCGGGGGGCGCCAATGAGCAGTTCTTC,CASSYSGGANEQFF
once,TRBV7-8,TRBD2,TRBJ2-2,TGTGCCAGCAGCTTGTTTCTAGCGGGAGGAGCCGGGGAGCTGTTTTTT,CASSLFLAGGAGELFF
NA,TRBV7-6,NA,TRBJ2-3,TGTGCCAGCAGCTTAGTTGCGGGAGAGGGGGTAACAGATACGCAGTATTTT,CASSLVAGEGVTDTQYF
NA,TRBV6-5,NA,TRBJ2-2,TGTGCCAGCTCGAGGGGCAGGGCCGGGGAGCTGTTTTTT,CASSRGRAGELFF
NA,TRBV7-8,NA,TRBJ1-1,TGTGCCAGCAGCCCCAGAGACACTGAAGCTTTCTTT,CASSPRDTEAFF
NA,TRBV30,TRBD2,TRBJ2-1,TGTGCCTGGAGGAGTAGCGGGGGGGCCTCCTACAATGAGCAGTTCTTC,CAWRSSGGASYNEQFF
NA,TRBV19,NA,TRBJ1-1,TGTGCCAGTAAGTTGGTAAGGGGCGGAACGAACACTGAAGCTTTCTTT,CASKLVRGGTNTEAFF
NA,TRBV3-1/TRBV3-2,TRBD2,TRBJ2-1,TGTGCCAGCAGCCAGGACCCTAGCGGGGGGGCCTACAATGAGCAGTTCTTC,CASSQDPSGGAYNEQFF
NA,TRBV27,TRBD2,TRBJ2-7,TGTGCCAGCAGATTCAAGACTAGCGCTCCCTACGAGCAGTACTTC,CASRFKTSAPYEQYF
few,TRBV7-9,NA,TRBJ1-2,TGTGCCAGCAGCTACGACAGCTATGGCTACACCTTC,CASSYDSYGYTF
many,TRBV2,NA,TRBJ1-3,TGTGCCAGCAGGGCGGACAGCTCTGGAAACACCATATATTTT,CASRADSSGNTIYF
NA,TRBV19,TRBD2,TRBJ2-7,TGTGCCAGTAGTAGCGGGGGATCCTACGAGCAGTACTTC,CASSSGGSYEQYF
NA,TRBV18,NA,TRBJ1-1,TGTGCCAGCTCACAGGGCACTGAAGCTTTCTTT,CASSQGTEAFF
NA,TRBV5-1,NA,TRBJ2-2,TGCGCCAGCAGCTTGGGCGGGGGACAGATCGGGGAGCTGTTTTTT,CASSLGGGQIGELFF
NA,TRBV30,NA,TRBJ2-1,TGTGCCTGGAGAAACCAGGGACGGCTAAATGAGCAGTTCTTC,CAWRNQGRLNEQFF
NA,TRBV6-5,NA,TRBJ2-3,TGTGCCAGCAGTAGGACAGACACAGATACGCAGTATTTT,CASSRTDTDTQYF
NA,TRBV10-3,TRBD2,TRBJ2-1,TGTGCCATCAGTGAGTCTGCAGCGGGAGGGACCTACAATGAGCAGTTCTTC,CAISESAAGGTYNEQFF